This entry describes one T cell receptor beta chain. This clonotype has a count of ten or more. There is no known antigen for this receptor. The record has no base qualities; no much larger clone is one base away. The data derive from a study of T cell repertoires in cytomegalovirus infection (dated by TCRdb to the late 2010s). Regarding the study in general: Because public TCR beta signatures pointed to carriage of CMV infection together with the matching HLA type, the HLA type of each donor mattered for the analysis. Points the paper makes about the study in general: In both this cohort and an independent roughly 350-donor cohort, the cumulative frequency of public TCR beta family members distinguished carriers of CMV infection plus the relevant HLA type. The ex vivo response was dominated by HLA-C-restricted CMV-specific TCR beta clonotypes, and the single most frequent clonotype in two of eight donors was supplied by these HLA-C-restricted clonotypes.

The CDR3, cysteine through phenylalanine, is 14 amino acids long. Only CDR3 DNA is held: 42 bases, read in frame from base 1. The germline V gene supplies CDR1 SGHVS and CDR2 FNYEAQ. V loses 1 base at its end and J loses 9 bases; junction bases beyond the gene matches: 8. Instrument on record: Illumina HiSeq 1500. TCRdb took the public reads, trimmed them with fastp at Q25, ran MiXCR for clone calling and kept in-frame beta chains. Rows matching on CDR3 protein sequence are summarized as one entry with the most common DNA and genes. The sample contains roughly 760,000 distinct CDR3 sequences, roughly 35% of them found a single time. Clones ranked in the top ten supply 2.5% to 3.5% of the sample.

The receptor was derived from a human donor in good health (CMV status not recorded). Some clones in this sample may be carry-over from other donors' samples. The sequence joins TRBV7-6 to TRBJ2-5; 7 central bases correspond to TRBD2. What was sequenced was PBMCs. The nucleotide sequence reads as follows: TGTGCCAGCAGCTTAGGCGGGAGCGAAATCCCCCAGTACTTC. Translated, this is CASSLGGSEIPQYF. Outside the CDR3, residues come from the reference TRBV7-6 and TRBJ2-5 proteins, so the full variable domain is: GAGVSQSPRYKVTKRGQDVALRCDPISGHVSLYWYRQALGQGPEFLTYFNYEAQQDKSGLPNDRFSAERPEGSISTLTIQRTEQRDSAMYRCASSLGGSEIPQYFGPGTRLLVL.